This T cell receptor beta chain came from a study of blood T cell repertoires in COVID-19. The ends lost 4 bases at V and 0 bases at J; junction bases unmatched: 5. The CDR3 loop spans 15 amino acids. Germline CDR1 SNHLY, CDR2 FYNNEI. The repertoire was sequenced with immunoSEQ multiplex PCR; TCRdb's copy has only in-frame clones and lacks some. This repertoire shows about 90,000 clones, around 93% found once; its top ten account for under 2.5%. The sample taken for sequencing was peripheral blood. This chain links TRBV2 with TRBJ2-7; TRBD2 aligns across 8 bases. This clonotype originated in a human donor with active COVID-19. The donor label of this sample is uncertain. This chain's CDR3 is CASSGISGDSYEQYF. CDR3 nucleotide sequence: TGTGCCAGCAGTGGAATTAGCGGGGACTCCTACGAGCAGTACTTC.